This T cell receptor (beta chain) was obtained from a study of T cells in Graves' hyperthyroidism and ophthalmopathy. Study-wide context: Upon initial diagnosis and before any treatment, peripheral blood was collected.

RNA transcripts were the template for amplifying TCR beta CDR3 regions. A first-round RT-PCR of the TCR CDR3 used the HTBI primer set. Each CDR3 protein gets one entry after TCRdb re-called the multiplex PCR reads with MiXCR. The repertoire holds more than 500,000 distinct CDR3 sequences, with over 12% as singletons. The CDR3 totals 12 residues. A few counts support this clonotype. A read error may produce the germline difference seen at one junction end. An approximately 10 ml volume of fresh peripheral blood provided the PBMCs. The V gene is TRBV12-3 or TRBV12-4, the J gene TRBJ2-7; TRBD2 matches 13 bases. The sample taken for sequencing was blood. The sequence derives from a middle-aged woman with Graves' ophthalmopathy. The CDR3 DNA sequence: TGTGCCAGCAGCACCCGGACTAGCGGGAGCTCCTTC. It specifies CASSTRTSGSSF.